This T cell receptor beta chain stems from a study of patients and donors after allogeneic stem cell transplantation. This CDR3 region has 15 residues. V was shortened by 5 bases and J by 4 bases, with 17 bases between the two germline ends. MiXCR, applied by TCRdb to the RT-PCR reads, yields one record per CDR3 protein. The sample includes about 960,000 distinct CDR3 sequences, about a sixth of them seen just once. The sequence came from a human donor who was either an allogeneic HSCT recipient or a stem cell or donor lymphocyte infusion donor (not recorded which). It is not recorded whose cells these are; they may come from a transplant donor. The chain uses TRBV12-3 or TRBV12-4 and TRBJ1-1, with D unclear. Sample: blood, either unsorted or a sorted T cell fraction (not recorded which). The CDR3 DNA reads TGTGCCAGCAGTCAATCACACGGGATGGGCACTGAAGCTTTCTTT. As protein: CASSQSHGMGTEAFF.